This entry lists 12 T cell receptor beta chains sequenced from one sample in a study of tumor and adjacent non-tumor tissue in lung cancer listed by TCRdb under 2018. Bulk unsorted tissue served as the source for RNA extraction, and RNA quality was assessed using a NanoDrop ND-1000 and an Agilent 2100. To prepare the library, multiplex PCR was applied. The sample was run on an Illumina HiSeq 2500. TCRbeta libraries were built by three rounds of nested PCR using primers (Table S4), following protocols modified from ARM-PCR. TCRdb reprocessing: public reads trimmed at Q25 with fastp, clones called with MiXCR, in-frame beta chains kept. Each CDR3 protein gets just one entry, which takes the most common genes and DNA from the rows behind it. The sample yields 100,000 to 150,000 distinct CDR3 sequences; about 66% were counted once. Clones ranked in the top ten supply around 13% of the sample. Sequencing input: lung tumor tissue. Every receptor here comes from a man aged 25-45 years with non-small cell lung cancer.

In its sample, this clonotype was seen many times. CDR3 amino acids: CSANSGGRNEQFF. The CDR3 DNA reads as TGCAGTGCTAACAGCGGGGGGAGGAATGAGCAGTTCTTC. The V call is TRBV20-1, the J call TRBJ2-1, with 9 bases lining up with TRBD2. This CDR3 is built from 13 residues. The junction had 5 bases not matched to a gene; V was cut back by 4 bases and J by 7 bases. Germline CDR1 DFQATT, CDR2 SNEGSKA (reference sequence).

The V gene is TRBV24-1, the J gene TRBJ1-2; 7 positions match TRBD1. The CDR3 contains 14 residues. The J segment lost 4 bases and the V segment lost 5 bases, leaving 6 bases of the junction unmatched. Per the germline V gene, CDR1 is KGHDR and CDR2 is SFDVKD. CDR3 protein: CATSAAGTVYGYTF. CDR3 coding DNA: TGTGCCACCAGTGCAGCCGGGACAGTCTATGGCTACACCTTC.

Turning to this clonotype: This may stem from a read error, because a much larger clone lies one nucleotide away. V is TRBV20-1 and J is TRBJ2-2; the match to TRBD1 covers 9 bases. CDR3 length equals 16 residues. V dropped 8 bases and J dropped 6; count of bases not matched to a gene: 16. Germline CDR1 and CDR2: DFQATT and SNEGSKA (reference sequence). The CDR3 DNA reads TGCAGTACGGGGACAGGGAGTCTCCCGACCGCCGGGGAGCTGTTTTTT. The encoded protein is CSTGTGSLPTAGELFF.

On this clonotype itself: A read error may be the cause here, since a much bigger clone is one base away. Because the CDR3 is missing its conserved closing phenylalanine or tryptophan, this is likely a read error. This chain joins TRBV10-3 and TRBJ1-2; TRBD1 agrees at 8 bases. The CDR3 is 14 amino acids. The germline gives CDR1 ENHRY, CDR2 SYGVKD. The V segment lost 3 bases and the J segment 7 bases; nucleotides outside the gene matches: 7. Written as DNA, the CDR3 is TGTGCCATCAGTGATATGCAGGGGGCGCTTGGCTACACCTTG. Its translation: CAISDMQGALGYTL.

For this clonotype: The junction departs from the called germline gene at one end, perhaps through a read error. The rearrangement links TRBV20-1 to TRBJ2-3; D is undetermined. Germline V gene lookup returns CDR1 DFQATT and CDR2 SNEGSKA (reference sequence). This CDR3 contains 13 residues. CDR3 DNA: TGCAGTCTCCCTCGGCCCGGGCGGAATACGGAGTGTTTT. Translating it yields CSLPRPGRNTECF.

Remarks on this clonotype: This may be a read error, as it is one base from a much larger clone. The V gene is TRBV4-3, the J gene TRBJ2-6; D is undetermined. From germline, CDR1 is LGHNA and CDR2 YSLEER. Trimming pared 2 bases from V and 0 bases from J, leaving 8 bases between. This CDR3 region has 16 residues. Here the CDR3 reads CASSQSTASGANVLTF. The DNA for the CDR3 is TGCGCCAGCAGCCAATCCACGGCCTCTGGGGCCAACGTCCTGACTTTC.

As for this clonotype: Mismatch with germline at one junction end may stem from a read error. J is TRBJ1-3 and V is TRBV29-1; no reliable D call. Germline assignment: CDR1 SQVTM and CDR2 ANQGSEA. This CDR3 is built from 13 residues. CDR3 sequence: CSVCTDSGNAIYF. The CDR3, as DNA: TGCAGCGTGTGTACTGACTCTGGAAACGCCATATACTTT.

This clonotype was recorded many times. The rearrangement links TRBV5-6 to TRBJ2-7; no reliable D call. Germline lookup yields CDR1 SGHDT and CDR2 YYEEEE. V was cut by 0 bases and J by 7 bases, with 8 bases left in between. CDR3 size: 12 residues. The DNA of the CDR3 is TGTGCCAGCAGCTTGGTCCCGCGGGAGCAGTACTTC. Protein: CASSLVPREQYF. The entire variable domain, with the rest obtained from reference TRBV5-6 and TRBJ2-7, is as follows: DAGVTQSPTHLIKTRGQQVTLRCSPKSGHDTVSWYQQALGQGPQFIFQYYEEEERQRGNFPDRFSGHQFPNYSSELNVNALLLGDSALYLCASSLVPREQYFGPGTRLTVT.

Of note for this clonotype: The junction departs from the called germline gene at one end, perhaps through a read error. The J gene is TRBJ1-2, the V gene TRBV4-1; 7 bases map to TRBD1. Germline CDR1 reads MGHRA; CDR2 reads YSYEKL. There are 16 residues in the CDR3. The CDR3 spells CTSSQDQGGASYGYTF. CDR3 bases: TGCACCAGCAGCCAAGATCAGGGGGGGGCCTCGTATGGCTACACCTTC.

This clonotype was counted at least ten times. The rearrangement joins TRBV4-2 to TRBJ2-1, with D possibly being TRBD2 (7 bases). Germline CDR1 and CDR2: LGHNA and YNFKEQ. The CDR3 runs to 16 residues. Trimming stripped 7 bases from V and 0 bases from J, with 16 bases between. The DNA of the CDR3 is TGTGCCAGCAAGCTGGGGGGGGCAAGCTCCTACAATGAGCAGTTCTTC. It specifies CASKLGGASSYNEQFF.

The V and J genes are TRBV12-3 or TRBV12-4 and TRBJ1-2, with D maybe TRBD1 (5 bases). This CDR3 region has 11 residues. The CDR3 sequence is CVGSVGTSYTF. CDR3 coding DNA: TGTGTCGGCAGTGTAGGGACTAGCTACACCTTC.

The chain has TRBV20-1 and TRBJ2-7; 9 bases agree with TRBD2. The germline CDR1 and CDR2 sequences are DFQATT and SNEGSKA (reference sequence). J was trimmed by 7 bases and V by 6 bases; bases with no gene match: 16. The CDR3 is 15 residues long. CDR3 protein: CSANNPGLAKWEQYF. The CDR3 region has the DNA TGCAGTGCCAACAATCCGGGACTAGCCAAATGGGAGCAGTACTTC.